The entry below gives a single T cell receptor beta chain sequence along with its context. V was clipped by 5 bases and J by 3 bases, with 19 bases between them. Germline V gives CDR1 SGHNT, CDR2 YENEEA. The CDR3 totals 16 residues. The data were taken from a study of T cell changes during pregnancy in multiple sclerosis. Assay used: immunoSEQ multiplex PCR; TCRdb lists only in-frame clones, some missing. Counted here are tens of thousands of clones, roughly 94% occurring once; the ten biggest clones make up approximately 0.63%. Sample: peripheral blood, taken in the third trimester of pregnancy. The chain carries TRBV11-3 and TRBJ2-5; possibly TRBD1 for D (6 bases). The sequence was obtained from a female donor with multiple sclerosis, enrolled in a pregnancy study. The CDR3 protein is CASSPGPRQAKETQYF. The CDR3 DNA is TGTGCCAGCAGCCCAGGACCTAGACAGGCCAAAGAGACCCAGTACTTC.